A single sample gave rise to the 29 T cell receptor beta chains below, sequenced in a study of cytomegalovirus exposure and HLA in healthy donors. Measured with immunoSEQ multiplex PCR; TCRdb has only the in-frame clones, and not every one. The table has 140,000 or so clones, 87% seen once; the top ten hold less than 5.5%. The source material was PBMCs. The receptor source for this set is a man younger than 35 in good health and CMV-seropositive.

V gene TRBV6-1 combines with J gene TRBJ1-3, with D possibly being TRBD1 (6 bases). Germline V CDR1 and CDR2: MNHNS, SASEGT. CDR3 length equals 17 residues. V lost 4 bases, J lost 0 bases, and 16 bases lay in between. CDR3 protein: CASSGTGHPVSGNTIYF. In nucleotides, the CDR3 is TGTGCCAGCAGTGGAACGGGACATCCTGTCTCTGGAAACACCATATATTTT.

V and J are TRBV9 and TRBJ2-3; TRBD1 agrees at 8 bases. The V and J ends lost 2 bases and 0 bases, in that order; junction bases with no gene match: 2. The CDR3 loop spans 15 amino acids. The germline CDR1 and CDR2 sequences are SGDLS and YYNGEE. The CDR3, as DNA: TGTGCCAGCAGCGTGCAGGGGGCTAGCACAGATACGCAGTATTTT. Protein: CASSVQGASTDTQYF.

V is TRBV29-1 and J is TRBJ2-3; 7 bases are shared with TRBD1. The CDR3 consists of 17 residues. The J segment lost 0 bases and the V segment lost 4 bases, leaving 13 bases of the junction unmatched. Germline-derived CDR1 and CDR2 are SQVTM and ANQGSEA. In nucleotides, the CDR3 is TGCAGCGTTGGTGGGACAGTATATCCCCGGAGCACAGATACGCAGTATTTT. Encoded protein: CSVGGTVYPRSTDTQYF.

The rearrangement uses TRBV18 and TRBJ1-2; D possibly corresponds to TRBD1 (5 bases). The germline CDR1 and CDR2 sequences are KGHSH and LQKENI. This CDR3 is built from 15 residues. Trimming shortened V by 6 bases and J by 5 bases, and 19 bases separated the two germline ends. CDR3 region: CASSQTDPRVYGYTF. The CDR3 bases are TGTGCCAGCTCCCAGACAGACCCAAGAGTTTATGGCTACACCTTC.

The CDR3 nucleotides read TGTGCCAGCAGCTTGATACAGGGAAATCTAGATGCCTACGAGCAGTACTTC. Amino acids: CASSLIQGNLDAYEQYF. The rearrangement links TRBV5-5 to TRBJ2-7; D might be TRBD1 (6 bases). Germline V gene data show CDR1 as SGHKS and CDR2 as YYEKEE (reference sequence). V was cut by 1 base and J by 2 bases, with 19 bases left in between. The CDR3 is 17 residues long. The full variable domain, in which reference TRBV5-5 and TRBJ2-7 provide the parts outside the CDR3, is DAGVTQSPTHLIKTRGQQVTLRCSPISGHKSVSWYQQVLGQGPQFIFQYYEKEERGRGNFPDRFSARQFPNYSSELNVNALLLGDSALYLCASSLIQGNLDAYEQYFGPGTRLTVT.

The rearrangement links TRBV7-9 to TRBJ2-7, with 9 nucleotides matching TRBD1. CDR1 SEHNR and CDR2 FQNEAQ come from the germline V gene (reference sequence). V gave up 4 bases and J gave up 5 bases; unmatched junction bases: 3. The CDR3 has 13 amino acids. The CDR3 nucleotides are TGTGCCAGCAGCTACCGGGACAGGGACGAGCAGTACTTC. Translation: CASSYRDRDEQYF.

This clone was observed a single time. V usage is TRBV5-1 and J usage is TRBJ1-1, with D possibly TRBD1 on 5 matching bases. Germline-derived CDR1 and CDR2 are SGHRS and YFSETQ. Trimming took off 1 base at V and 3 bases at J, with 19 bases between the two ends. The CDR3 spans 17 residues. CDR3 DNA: TGCGCCAGCAGCTTGTCACGCCATCACAGGATTTACACTGAAGCTTTCTTT. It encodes CASSLSRHHRIYTEAFF.

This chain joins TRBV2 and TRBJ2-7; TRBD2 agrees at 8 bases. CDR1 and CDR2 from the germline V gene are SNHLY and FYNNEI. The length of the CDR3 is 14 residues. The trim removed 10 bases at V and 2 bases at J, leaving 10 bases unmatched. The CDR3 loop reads CATRTTSDTYEQYF. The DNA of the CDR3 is TGTGCCACCCGTACGACTAGCGATACCTACGAGCAGTACTTC.

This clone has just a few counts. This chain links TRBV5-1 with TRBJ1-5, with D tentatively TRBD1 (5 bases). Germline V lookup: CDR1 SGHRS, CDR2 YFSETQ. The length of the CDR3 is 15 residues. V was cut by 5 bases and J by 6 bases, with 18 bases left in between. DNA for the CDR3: TGCGCCAGCAGACCCCTACCCGGCGACAGTCAGCCCCAGCATTTT. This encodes CASRPLPGDSQPQHF. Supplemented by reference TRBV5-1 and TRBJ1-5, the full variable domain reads KAGVTQTPRYLIKTRGQQVTLSCSPISGHRSVSWYQQTPGQGLQFLFEYFSETQRNKGNFPGRFSGRQFSNSRSEMNVSTLELGDSALYLCASRPLPGDSQPQHFGDGTRLSIL.

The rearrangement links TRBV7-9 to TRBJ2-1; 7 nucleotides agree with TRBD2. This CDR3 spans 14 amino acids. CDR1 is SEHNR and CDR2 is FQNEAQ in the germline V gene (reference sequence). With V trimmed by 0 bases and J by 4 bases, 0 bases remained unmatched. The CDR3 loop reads CASSLAGGYNEQFF. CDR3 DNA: TGTGCCAGCAGCTTAGCGGGGGGGTACAATGAGCAGTTCTTC. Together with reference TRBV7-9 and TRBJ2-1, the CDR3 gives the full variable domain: DTGVSQNPRHKITKRGQNVTFRCDPISEHNRLYWYRQTLGQGPEFLTYFQNEAQLEKSRLLSDRFSAERPKGSFSTLEIQRTEQGDSAMYLCASSLAGGYNEQFFGPGTRLTVL.

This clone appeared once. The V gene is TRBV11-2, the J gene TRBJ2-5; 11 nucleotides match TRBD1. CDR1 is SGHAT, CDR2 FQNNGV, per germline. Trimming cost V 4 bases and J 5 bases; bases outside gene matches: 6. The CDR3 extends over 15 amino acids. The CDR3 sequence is CASSSGQGAGETQYF. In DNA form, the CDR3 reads TGTGCCAGCAGCTCTGGACAGGGGGCTGGGGAGACCCAGTACTTC.

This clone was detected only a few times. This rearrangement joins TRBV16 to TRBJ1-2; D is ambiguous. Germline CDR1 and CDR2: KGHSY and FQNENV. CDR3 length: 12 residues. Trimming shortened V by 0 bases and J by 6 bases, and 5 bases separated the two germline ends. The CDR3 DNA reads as TGTGCCAGCAGCCAATCGGCGGATGGCTACACCTTC. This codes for CASSQSADGYTF. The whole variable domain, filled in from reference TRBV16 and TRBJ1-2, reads GEEVAQTPKHLVRGEGQKAKLYCAPIKGHSYVFWYQQVLKNEFKFLISFQNENVFDETGMPKERFSAKCLPNSPCSLEIQATKLEDSAVYFCASSQSADGYTFGSGTRLTVV.

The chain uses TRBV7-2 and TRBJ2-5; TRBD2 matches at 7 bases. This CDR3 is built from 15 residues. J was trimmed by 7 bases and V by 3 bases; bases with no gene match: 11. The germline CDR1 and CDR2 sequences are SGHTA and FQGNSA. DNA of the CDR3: TGTGCCAGCAGCTTTATGTCGGGGGGACTAACGACCCAGTACTTC. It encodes CASSFMSGGLTTQYF.

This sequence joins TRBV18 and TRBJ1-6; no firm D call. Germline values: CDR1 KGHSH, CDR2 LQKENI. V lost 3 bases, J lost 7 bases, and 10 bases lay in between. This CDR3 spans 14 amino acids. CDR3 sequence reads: CASSPPSENSPLHF. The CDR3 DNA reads TGTGCCAGCTCACCTCCGAGTGAAAATTCACCCCTCCACTTT.

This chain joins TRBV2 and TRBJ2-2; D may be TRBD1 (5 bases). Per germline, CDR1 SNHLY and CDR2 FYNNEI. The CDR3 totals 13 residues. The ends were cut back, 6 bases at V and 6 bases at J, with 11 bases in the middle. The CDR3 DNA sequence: TGTGCCAGCAGGCAGGGTTTTGCCGGGGAGCTGTTTTTT. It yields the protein CASRQGFAGELFF.

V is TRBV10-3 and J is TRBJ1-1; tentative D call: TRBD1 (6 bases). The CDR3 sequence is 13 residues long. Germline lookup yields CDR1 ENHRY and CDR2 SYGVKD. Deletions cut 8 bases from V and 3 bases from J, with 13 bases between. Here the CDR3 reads CAIGNREDTEAFF. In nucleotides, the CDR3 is TGTGCCATCGGAAACAGGGAAGACACTGAAGCTTTCTTT.

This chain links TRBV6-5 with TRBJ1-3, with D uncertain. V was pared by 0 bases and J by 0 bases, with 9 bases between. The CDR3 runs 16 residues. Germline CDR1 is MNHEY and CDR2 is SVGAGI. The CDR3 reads CASSYSQVTSGNTIYF. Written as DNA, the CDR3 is TGTGCCAGCAGTTACTCGCAGGTTACCTCTGGAAACACCATATATTTT.

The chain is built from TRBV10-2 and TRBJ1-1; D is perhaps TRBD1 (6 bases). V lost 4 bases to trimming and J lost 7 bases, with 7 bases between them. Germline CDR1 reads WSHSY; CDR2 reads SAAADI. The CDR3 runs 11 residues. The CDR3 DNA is TGCGCCAGCAGTGGGGACATTGAAGCTTTCTTT. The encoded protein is CASSGDIEAFF.

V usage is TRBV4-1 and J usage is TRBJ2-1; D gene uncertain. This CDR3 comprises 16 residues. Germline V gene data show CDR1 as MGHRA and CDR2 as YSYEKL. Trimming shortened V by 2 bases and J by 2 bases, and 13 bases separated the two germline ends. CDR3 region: CASSQNRVLPYNEQFF. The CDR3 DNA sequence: TGCGCCAGCAGCCAAAACCGGGTGCTCCCCTACAATGAGCAGTTCTTC.

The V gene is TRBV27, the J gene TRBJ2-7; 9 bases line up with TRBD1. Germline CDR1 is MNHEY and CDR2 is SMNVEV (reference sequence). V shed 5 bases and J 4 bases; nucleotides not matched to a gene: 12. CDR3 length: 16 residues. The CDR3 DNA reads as TGTGCCAGCAGTCGAATGCCGGGACAGGGAAGGTACGAGCAGTACTTC. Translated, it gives CASSRMPGQGRYEQYF.

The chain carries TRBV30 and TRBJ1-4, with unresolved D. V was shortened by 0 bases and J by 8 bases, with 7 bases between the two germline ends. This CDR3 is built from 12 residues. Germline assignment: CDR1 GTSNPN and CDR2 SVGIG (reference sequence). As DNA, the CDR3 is TGTGCCTGGAGTGTGAGGTGGGAAAAACTGTTTTTT. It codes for CAWSVRWEKLFF.

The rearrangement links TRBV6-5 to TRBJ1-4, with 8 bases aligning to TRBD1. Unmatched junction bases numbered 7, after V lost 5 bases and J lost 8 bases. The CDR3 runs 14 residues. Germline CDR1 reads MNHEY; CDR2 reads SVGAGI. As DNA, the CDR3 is TGTGCCAGCAGTCTGGACAGGGAAGGAGAAAAACTGTTTTTT. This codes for CASSLDREGEKLFF.

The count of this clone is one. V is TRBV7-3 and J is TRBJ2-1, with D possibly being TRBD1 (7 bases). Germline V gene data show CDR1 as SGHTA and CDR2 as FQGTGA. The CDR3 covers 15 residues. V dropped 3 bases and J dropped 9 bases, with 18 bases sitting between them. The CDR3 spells CASSFGGGDFGEQFF. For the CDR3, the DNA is TGTGCCAGCAGCTTTGGAGGGGGCGACTTCGGTGAGCAGTTCTTC.

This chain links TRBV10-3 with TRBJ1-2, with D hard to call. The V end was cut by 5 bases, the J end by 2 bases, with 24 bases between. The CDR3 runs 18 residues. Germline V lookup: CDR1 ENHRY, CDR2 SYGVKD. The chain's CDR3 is CAISQLAVNPRGNYGYTF. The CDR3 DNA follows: TGTGCCATCAGTCAACTAGCAGTGAACCCCAGAGGGAACTATGGCTACACCTTC.

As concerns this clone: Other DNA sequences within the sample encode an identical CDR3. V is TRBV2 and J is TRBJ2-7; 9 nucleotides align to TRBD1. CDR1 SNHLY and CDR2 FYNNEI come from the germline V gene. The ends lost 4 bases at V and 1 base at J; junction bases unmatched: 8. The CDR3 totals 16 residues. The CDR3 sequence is CASSVPRTGDSYEQYF. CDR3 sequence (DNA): TGTGCCAGCAGTGTCCCTCGGACAGGGGATTCCTACGAGCAGTACTTC. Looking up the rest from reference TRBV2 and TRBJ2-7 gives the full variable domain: EPEVTQTPSHQVTQMGQEVILRCVPISNHLYFYWYRQILGQKVEFLVSFYNNEISEKSEIFDDQFSVERPDGSNFTLKIRSTKLEDSAMYFCASSVPRTGDSYEQYFGPGTRLTVT.

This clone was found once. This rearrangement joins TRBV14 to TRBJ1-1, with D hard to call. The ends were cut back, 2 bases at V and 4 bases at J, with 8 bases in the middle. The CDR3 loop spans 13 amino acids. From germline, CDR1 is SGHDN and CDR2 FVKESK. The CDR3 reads CASSQRGSTEAFF. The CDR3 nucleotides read TGTGCCAGCAGCCAACGAGGTTCCACTGAAGCTTTCTTT.

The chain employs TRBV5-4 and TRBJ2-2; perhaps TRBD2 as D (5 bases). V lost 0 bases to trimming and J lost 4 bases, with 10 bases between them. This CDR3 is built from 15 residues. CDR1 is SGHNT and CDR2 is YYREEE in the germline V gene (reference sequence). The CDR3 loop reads CASSLGGSPTGELFF. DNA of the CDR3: TGTGCCAGCAGCTTGGGCGGGTCGCCCACCGGGGAGCTGTTTTTT.

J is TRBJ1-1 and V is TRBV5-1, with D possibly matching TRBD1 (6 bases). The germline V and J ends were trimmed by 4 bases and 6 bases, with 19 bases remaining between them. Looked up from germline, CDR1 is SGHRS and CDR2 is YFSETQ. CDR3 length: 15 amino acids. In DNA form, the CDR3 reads TGCGCCAGCAGCCGAATGGGGGGGCACGGCGCTGAAGCTTTCTTT. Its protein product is CASSRMGGHGAEAFF.

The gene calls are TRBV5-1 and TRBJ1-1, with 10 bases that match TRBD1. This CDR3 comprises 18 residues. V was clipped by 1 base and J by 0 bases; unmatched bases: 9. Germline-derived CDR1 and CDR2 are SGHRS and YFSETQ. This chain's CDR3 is CASSLWSDRGQVNTEAFF. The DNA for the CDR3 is TGCGCCAGCAGCTTGTGGTCCGACAGGGGGCAGGTGAACACTGAAGCTTTCTTT. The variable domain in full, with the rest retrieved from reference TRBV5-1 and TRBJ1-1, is KAGVTQTPRYLIKTRGQQVTLSCSPISGHRSVSWYQQTPGQGLQFLFEYFSETQRNKGNFPGRFSGRQFSNSRSEMNVSTLELGDSALYLCASSLWSDRGQVNTEAFFGQGTRLTVV.